This T cell receptor beta chain was obtained from a study of cytomegalovirus exposure and HLA in healthy donors (dated by TCRdb to about 2017). For the wider study: In an earlier analysis of approximately 640 of the donors, roughly 300 Gb of sequence data and 100 million or so unique TCR beta sequences from 180 million or so T cells were reported. Approximately 330 gigabases of sequencing data and around 80 million unique TCR sequences made up an early release that covered several hundred HLA-typed donors. Among the roughly 400 genotyped donors, under 90% belonged to the genetic ancestry cluster associated with self-reported Caucasian donors. The study was designed to test whether signatures of past pathogen exposure could be identified by cataloging public T cell receptors. The study profiled the T cell repertoires of under 850 subjects by immunosequencing and related them to cytomegalovirus serostatus. A separate validation cohort of some 130 different subjects was used in addition to the approximately 670-subject first cohort. To predict cytomegalovirus infection status, the study combined high-throughput TCR immunosequencing, statistical association of individual TCRs with disease status, and machine learning. To study patterns of TCR occurrence, a later analysis re-analyzed previously published TCR beta repertoires from 550 to 800 donors and added high-resolution HLA genotyping. Rather than drawing on any new phenotypic data, the later analysis identified candidate immune exposures from TCR beta sequences and the way those sequences occurred across donors. In an earlier analysis of 500 to 650 of the donors, high-throughput TCR beta sequencing was used to judge whether each TCR beta V gene segment behaved as functional or pseudogenic. Donor age, sex, ethnicity and CMV serostatus were compiled alongside the repertoire data. A later genetic analysis took genome-wide SNP genotypes for about 65% of the 666 donors and used that subset as a discovery cohort. Every repertoire in the discovery cohort had been generated on one and the same sequencing platform. HLA typing covered class I and class II loci at four-digit resolution. Typing coverage differed by locus: A, B, C, DRB1 and DQB1 were typed in about 620-640 donors, DQA1 in 500 to 550, DPA1 in 600 to 610, and DPB1 in roughly 450. A handful of DR-DQ haplotypes were handled as single units for association and clustering because linkage in the cohort was strong. On average, about 240,000 unique TCR beta nucleotide sequences were sequenced per donor among 398 genotyped donors of the cohort, with roughly a sixth of those sequences being non-productive. Broad study findings and their caveats: A few of the identified cytomegalovirus-associated TCR beta chains were confirmed in vitro to be specific for cytomegalovirus antigens. According to a later analysis, parvovirus B19, influenza, CMV and Epstein-Barr virus appeared linked to several top co-occurrence clusters. A later analysis found that TCR association rates varied across HLA loci, with DRB1 alleles showing the most associated TCRs and HLA-C alleles the fewest. The study listed 164 TCR beta chains as associated with cytomegalovirus. For the cohort, immune exposure information was limited to CMV serostatus. Because counts were too low, some 16 rarely observed V segments, including chromosome 9 orphons, were excluded from the earlier analysis of around 640 of the donors. The presence/absence analyses assumed that sequencing depth was roughly uniform across donors, and that assumption may not be true. Some IMGT-functional V segments, including TRBV6-2 and TRBV6-3, could not be told apart with the 87-base-pair reads, so those segments were excluded. Correlated functional status among segregating V segments might reflect linkage disequilibrium, but an unknown experimental factor could not be ruled out. The classifier was reported to diagnose cytomegalovirus status with high specificity and sensitivity in both the original cohort and the validation cohort. An association between a missense DCLRE1C variant and V-gene and J-gene trimming of TCR beta chains was found in a later genetic analysis and replicated in an independent cohort. A cluster of highly shared sequence variants was judged likely to represent a technical artifact of the sequencing pipeline. In a later genetic analysis, fewer N-insertions in productive TCRs were reported among donors in an Asian-associated ancestry cluster than the 666-donor mean. Across donors, most TCR sequences were observed very rarely, whereas some public TCRs were present in many individuals. Because HLA typing was unavailable for some donors at each locus, only the typed subset was used in association tests. Compared with equally common non-associated chains, HLA-associated TCR beta chains in a later analysis were more clonally expanded and had lower generation probabilities. When HLA alleles, especially DR and DQ, strongly co-occurred, attributing TCR associations to individual alleles was difficult. This cohort had only TCR beta chains sequenced, and the lack of alpha or paired-chain data limited which features could be detected. A further reported finding was that TCR beta sequences accurately predicted the HLA-A and HLA-B alleles for most subjects in the first cohort. An earlier analysis of around 600 of the donors showed that most TCR beta V segments appeared in productive rearrangements either about 90% or about 30% of the time, which broadly matched IMGT annotations. Most CMV-associated TCR beta chains appeared to be HLA-restricted in a later analysis, and the HLA associations seemed to be driven largely by CMV exposure. In a later analysis, 16,951 TCR beta sequences were associated with specific HLA alleles at a false discovery rate of 0.05. It was suggested by the authors that the approach could potentially be generalized to other disease states and immunological phenotypes.

Ends trimmed: V by 5 bases, J by 3 bases; bases unmatched to a gene: 14. The germline V gene specifies SGHNT as CDR1 and YENEEA as CDR2. From the cysteine up to the phenylalanine, the CDR3 has a length of 17 residues. CDR3 DNA is the only sequence kept; it has 51 bases, read in frame from the first base. The method was the immunoSEQ multiplex PCR assay. For the multiplex PCR, a mixture combining 60 forward primers for TCR Vbeta segments and 13 reverse primers for TCR Jbeta segments was used. The CDR3 region of rearranged TCR beta genes was amplified from genomic DNA with a multiplex PCR assay. Amplified TCR beta libraries were sequenced as 87-base-pair reads on the Illumina HiSeq System. The paper's processing steps were these. A later analysis tallied some 79 million unique TCR beta chains across the 666 repertoires, and approximately 12 million of those chains were shared by two or more donors. Raw reads were error-corrected and collapsed into unique sequences by a nearest-neighbor algorithm in which closely related sequences were merged to remove PCR and sequencing errors. To assign V, D and J gene segments, CDR3 sequences were aligned to IMGT reference sequences. For a sequence to be retained, at least a six-nucleotide match to both a V gene segment and a J gene segment was required. A rearrangement counted as productive if the CDR3 had no stop codons and remained in frame with V and J, and every other rearrangement counted as non-productive. Following IMGT convention, CDR3 was defined as the stretch from the second conserved V-encoded cysteine to the conserved J-encoded phenylalanine. In an earlier analysis of more than 550 of the donors, sequences lacking an unambiguous match to a single V gene segment were excluded. An earlier analysis of roughly 590 of the donors called V segments functional above 56.7% productive rearrangements and segregating when the between-donor standard deviation exceeded 5%. A statistical classification framework was built for diagnosing cytomegalovirus status from the catalog of TCR beta chain sequences. V and J gene assignment, in a later analysis, came from comparing TCR nucleotide sequences with IMGT/GENE-DB human TR gene sequences. The TCRdist pipeline was used in a later analysis to assign CDR3 sequences and most-parsimonious VDJ recombination scenarios. A later analysis defined each TCR beta chain by its CDR3 amino acid sequence plus V-gene family, and excluded reads lacking a unique V-gene family. A later analysis removed over 500 highly shared, low-generation-probability nucleotide sequences to deal with suspected cross-contamination and a sequencing artifact. In a later analysis, a clonal expansion index for each public chain was calculated from normalized within-repertoire ranks of inferred template counts. In a later analysis, generation probabilities were computed with a VDJ recombination model fitted to out-of-frame rearrangements, and the resulting probabilities were checked against IGoR. Hypergeometric tests were used in a later analysis to score TCR-TCR, TCR-HLA and TCR-CMV co-occurrence, with a repertoire-size bias correction applied to the TCR pairs. False discovery rates were estimated in a later analysis by permuting HLA or CMV assignments 20 times. In a later analysis, co-occurring TCRs were grouped using DBSCAN, with TCRdist sequence similarity added in when clustering inside HLA-allele-positive subsets. Co-occurrence clustering excluded repertoires with fewer than 30,000 or more than 120,000 public chains, plus five with anomalous nucleotide sharing. The clones in this table, taken by TCRdb from immuneACCESS, are in-frame only. Not every clone is retained; where verified, under half of the shortfall comes from an unresolved V gene, and the cause of the rest is unknown. V and J calls and clone size come straight from that table; D and trimming were deduced from the DNA. The sample records about 150,000 clones, approximately 80% of which are singletons. Around 3.6% of the sample rests with the top ten.

As for this clone: Its antigen is not yet known. There are no base qualities to consult, and no much larger clone falls within one base.

The cohort consisted of hundreds of healthy bone marrow donors. At the time of sampling, every cohort member was nominally healthy, though immune exposures that went unrecorded were likely present. The donor tested CMV seronegative and was one of the 352 seronegative cohort members. Each donor provided a peripheral blood sample, and peripheral blood mononuclear cells were used for TCR beta sequencing. The Qiagen DNeasy Blood Extraction Kit was used to extract genomic DNA from the blood cell samples. Sequenced input: PBMCs. The source is a woman aged 40 to 49 in good health and CMV-seronegative. Recombination connected TRBV11-3 to TRBJ1-1, with 8 junctional bases fitting TRBD1. The CDR3 in this case is CASSLIRYRGRYTEAFF. The nucleotide sequence reads TGTGCCAGCAGCCTCATCAGATACAGGGGGAGGTACACTGAAGCTTTCTTT. The full variable domain, completed from the reference TRBV11-3 and TRBJ1-1 proteins outside the CDR3, reads EAGVVQSPRYKIIEKKQPVAFWCNPISGHNTLYWYLQNLGQGPELLIRYENEEAVDDSQLPKDRFSAERLKGVDSTLKIQPAELGDSAVYLCASSLIRYRGRYTEAFFGQGTRLTVV.